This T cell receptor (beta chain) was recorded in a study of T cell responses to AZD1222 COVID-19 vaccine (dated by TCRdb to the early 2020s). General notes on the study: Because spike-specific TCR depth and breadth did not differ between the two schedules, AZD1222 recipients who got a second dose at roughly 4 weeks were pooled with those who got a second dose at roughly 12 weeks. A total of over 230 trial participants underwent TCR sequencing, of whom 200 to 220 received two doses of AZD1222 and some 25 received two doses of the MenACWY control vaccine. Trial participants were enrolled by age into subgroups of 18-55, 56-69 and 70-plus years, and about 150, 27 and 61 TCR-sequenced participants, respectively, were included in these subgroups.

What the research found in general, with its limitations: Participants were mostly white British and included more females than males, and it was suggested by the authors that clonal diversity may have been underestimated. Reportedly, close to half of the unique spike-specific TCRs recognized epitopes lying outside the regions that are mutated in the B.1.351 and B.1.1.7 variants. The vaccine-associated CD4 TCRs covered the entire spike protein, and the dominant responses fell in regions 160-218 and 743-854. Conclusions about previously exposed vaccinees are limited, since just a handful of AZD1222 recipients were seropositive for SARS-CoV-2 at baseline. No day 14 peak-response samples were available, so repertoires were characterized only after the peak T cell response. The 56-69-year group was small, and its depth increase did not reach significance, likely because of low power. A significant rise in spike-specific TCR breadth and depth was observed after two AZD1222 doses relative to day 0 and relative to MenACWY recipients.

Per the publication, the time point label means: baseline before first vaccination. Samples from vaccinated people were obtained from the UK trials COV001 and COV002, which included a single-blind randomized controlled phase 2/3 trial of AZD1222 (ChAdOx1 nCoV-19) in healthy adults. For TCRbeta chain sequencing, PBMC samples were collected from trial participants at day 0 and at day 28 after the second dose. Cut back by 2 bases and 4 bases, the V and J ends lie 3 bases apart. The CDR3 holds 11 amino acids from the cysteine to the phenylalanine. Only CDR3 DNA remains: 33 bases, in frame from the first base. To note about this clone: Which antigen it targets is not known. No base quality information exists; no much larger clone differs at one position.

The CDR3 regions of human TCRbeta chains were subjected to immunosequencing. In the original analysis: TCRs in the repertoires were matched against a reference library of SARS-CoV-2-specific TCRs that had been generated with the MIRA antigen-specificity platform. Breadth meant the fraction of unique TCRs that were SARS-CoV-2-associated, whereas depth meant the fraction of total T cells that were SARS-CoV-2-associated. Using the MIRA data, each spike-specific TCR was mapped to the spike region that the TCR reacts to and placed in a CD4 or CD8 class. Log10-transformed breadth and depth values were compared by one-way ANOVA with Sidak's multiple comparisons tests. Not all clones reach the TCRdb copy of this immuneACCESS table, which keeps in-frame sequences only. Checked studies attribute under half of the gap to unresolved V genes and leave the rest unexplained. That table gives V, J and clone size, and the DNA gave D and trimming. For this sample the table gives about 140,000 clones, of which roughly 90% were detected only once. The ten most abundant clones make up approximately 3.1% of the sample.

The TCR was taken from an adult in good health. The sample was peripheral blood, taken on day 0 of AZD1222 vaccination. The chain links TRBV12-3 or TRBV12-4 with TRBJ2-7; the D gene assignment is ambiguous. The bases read TGTGCCAGCAGTTTACTGTACGAGCAGTACTTC. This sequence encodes CASSLLYEQYF.